Following are 8 T cell receptor beta chains from one sample sequenced in a study of CD8 T cells in Susac syndrome. Random-hexamer reverse transcription was applied to roughly 0.5 to 1 ug RNA. TCRdb independently ran MiXCR on the immunoSEQ multiplex PCR reads; one entry per CDR3 protein. The profile shows a few hundred thousand distinct CDR3 sequences, around 90% of them singletons. Material: CD4+ T cells from PBMCs. The receptor set was obtained from a human donor with multiple sclerosis.

As DNA, the CDR3 is TGTGCCAGCAGCTTCCCAACTCAGGGCGGCGCTAACTATGGCTACACCTTC. It yields the protein CASSFPTQGGANYGYTF. The rearrangement joins TRBV7-9 to TRBJ1-2; D is perhaps TRBD1 (5 bases). V lost 3 bases, J lost 0 bases, and 17 bases lay in between. This CDR3 has 17 residues. Germline V gives CDR1 SEHNR, CDR2 FQNEAQ (reference sequence).

V is TRBV5-6 and J is TRBJ1-1; D is unresolved. The V end was cut by 2 bases, the J end by 8 bases, with 13 bases between. The CDR3 sequence is 13 residues long. Germline CDR1 SGHDT, CDR2 YYEEEE. The CDR3 nucleotides read TGTGCCAGCAGCTTAGATCAGTTCTCGGAAGCTTTCTTT. This codes for CASSLDQFSEAFF.

V is TRBV18 and J is TRBJ1-2; TRBD1 matches 8 bases. J was trimmed by 4 bases and V by 1 base; bases with no gene match: 8. Germline-derived CDR1 and CDR2 are KGHSH and LQKENI. This CDR3 spans 16 amino acids. The CDR3 region is CASSPQRGQDLYGYTF. CDR3 bases: TGTGCCAGCTCACCACAACGGGGACAGGATCTCTATGGCTACACCTTC.

The chain combines TRBV14 with TRBJ2-2; D unclear. CDR1 and CDR2 (germline): SGHDN, FVKESK. The CDR3 has 17 amino acids. Trimming took 2 bases from V and 0 from J, leaving 13 bases between them. For the CDR3, the DNA is TGTGCCAGCAGCCAACCACAGACGAGCGCGAACACCGGGGAGCTGTTTTTT. Protein product: CASSQPQTSANTGELFF.

This clonotype was observed a single time. This chain connects TRBV5-1 to TRBJ1-4; tentatively, D is TRBD1 (6 bases). CDR1 is SGHRS and CDR2 is YFSETQ in the germline V gene. The V gene lost 1 base and the J gene lost 6 bases, with 13 bases spanning the gap. This CDR3 spans 15 amino acids. CDR3 sequence (DNA): TGCGCCAGCAGCTTGTTCGGGGGGCCGGATGAAAAACTGTTTTTT. Residues: CASSLFGGPDEKLFF.

This chain links TRBV6-2 or TRBV6-3 with TRBJ2-1; D gene uncertain. This CDR3 spans 12 amino acids. Trimming cost V 5 bases and J 2 bases, with 4 bases left between them. Germline V gene lookup returns CDR1 MNHEY and CDR2 SVGEGT. This CDR3 reads CASSEPYNEQFF. In DNA, the CDR3 is TGTGCCAGCAGTGAGCCCTACAATGAGCAGTTCTTC.

The chain recombines TRBV11-2 with TRBJ1-2; 10 bases map to TRBD1. CDR1 and CDR2 from the germline V gene are SGHAT and FQNNGV. The CDR3 has 17 amino acids. The J segment lost 5 bases and the V segment lost 0 bases, leaving 9 bases of the junction unmatched. CDR3 nucleotides: TGTGCCAGCAGCTTAGAGGAGGTTGGGACAGGGGTTTATGGCTACACCTTC. It codes for CASSLEEVGTGVYGYTF.

This clonotype has only one observation. The chain joins TRBV29-1 to TRBJ2-3; D gene unclear. V was clipped by 3 bases and J by 4 bases, with 8 bases between them. There are 12 residues in the CDR3. Germline V gene lookup returns CDR1 SQVTM and CDR2 ANQGSEA. CDR3 coding DNA: TGCAGCGTTGATACTGTCGCAGATACGCAGTATTTT. Encoded protein: CSVDTVADTQYF.